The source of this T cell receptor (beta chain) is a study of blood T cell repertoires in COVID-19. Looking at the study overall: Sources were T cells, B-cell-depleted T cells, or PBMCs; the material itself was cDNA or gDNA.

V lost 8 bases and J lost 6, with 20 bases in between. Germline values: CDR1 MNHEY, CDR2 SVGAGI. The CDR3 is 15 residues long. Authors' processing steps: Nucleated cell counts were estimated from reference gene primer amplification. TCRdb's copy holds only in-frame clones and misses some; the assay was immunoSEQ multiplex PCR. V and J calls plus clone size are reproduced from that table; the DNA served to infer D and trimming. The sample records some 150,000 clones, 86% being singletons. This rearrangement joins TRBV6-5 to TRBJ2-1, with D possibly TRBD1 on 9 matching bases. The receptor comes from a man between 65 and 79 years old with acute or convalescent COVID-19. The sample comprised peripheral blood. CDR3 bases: TGTGCCAGCTCGGGGGGGACAGGGTACCCCAATGAGCAGTTCTTC. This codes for CASSGGTGYPNEQFF.